This is a list of T cell receptor beta chains from one sample in a study of radiation and T cells in renal cell carcinoma. TCRdb's copy holds only in-frame clones and misses some; the assay was immunoSEQ multiplex PCR. The sample comprises some 120,000 clones, 88% of which are singletons, and 5.8% rests with the top ten. The material was blood, obtained from a patient whose treatment included radiotherapy and nephrectomy. These receptor sequences come from a woman in her 70s with renal cell carcinoma. Each CDR3 is given with its conserved first and last residue. A D gene is named only where the DNA matches it firmly. The listing skips clone size in some rows; elsewhere it reads once, few, many or a size class.

clone_size: .; d_call: .; v_call: TRBV2; j_call: TRBJ1-4; cdr3_nt: TGTGCCAGCAGTGAATTGGGCGGGGGATCGGAAAAACTGTTTTTT; cdr3_aa: CASSELGGGSEKLFF
clone_size: .; d_call: .; v_call: TRBV6-1; j_call: TRBJ2-5; cdr3_nt: TGTGCCAGCAGTGAAGTGGGACCAGGGAGGGGGGAGACCCAGTACTTC; cdr3_aa: CASSEVGPGRGETQYF
clone_size: .; d_call: TRBD2; v_call: TRBV5-4; j_call: TRBJ2-3; cdr3_nt: TGTGCCAGCAGCTTGGTCGGCGGGGGGGCCACAGATACGCAGTATTTT; cdr3_aa: CASSLVGGGATDTQYF
clone_size: .; d_call: .; v_call: TRBV25-1; j_call: TRBJ2-7; cdr3_nt: TGTGCCAGCAGCGGGTGGGCAGTCCCATACGAGCAGTACTTC; cdr3_aa: CASSGWAVPYEQYF
clone_size: once; d_call: TRBD1; v_call: TRBV19; j_call: TRBJ2-5; cdr3_nt: TGTGCCAGTAGAAGGACAGGGGGCGCCGAGACCCAGTACTTC; cdr3_aa: CASRRTGGAETQYF
clone_size: .; d_call: TRBD1; v_call: TRBV7-6; j_call: TRBJ2-1; cdr3_nt: TGTGCCAGCAGCTTCGGACAGGGGCCCATTTCCTACAATGAGCAGTTCTTC; cdr3_aa: CASSFGQGPISYNEQFF
clone_size: once; d_call: .; v_call: TRBV28; j_call: TRBJ2-7; cdr3_nt: TGTGCCAGCAGTTTATGGGGGGCCTACGAGCAGTACTTC; cdr3_aa: CASSLWGAYEQYF
clone_size: .; d_call: .; v_call: TRBV19; j_call: TRBJ2-2; cdr3_nt: TGTGCCAGTAGTCAGGTCGCTCGAGGGGAGCTGTTTTTT; cdr3_aa: CASSQVARGELFF
clone_size: .; d_call: TRBD1; v_call: TRBV5-1; j_call: TRBJ1-5; cdr3_nt: TGCGCCAGCAGCTTGACAGGGGCAGGCAATCAGCCCCAGCATTTT; cdr3_aa: CASSLTGAGNQPQHF
clone_size: .; d_call: .; v_call: TRBV19; j_call: TRBJ2-3; cdr3_nt: TGTGCCAGTAGTATAGGGTTTACAGATACGCAGTATTTT; cdr3_aa: CASSIGFTDTQYF
clone_size: once; d_call: TRBD2; v_call: TRBV7-2; j_call: TRBJ2-3; cdr3_nt: TGTGCCAGCAGCCCAGGCGCAGGACTAGCGGGCACAGATACGCAGTATTTT; cdr3_aa: CASSPGAGLAGTDTQYF
clone_size: once; d_call: TRBD2; v_call: TRBV6-4; j_call: TRBJ2-3; cdr3_nt: TGTGCCAGCAGTAGAACTAGCGAGGATACGCAGTATTTT; cdr3_aa: CASSRTSEDTQYF
clone_size: .; d_call: .; v_call: TRBV6-5; j_call: TRBJ1-2; cdr3_nt: TGTGCCAGCAGTGGGGACGGTTTTAACTATGGCTACACCTTC; cdr3_aa: CASSGDGFNYGYTF
clone_size: .; d_call: TRBD1; v_call: TRBV10-3; j_call: TRBJ2-7; cdr3_nt: TGTGCCATGGGGGACAGCTACGAGCAGTACTTC; cdr3_aa: CAMGDSYEQYF
clone_size: few; d_call: .; v_call: TRBV6-5; j_call: TRBJ1-2; cdr3_nt: TGTGCCAGCAGAACAGGGTTTGGCTACACCTTC; cdr3_aa: CASRTGFGYTF
clone_size: .; d_call: .; v_call: TRBV21-1; j_call: TRBJ1-3; cdr3_nt: TGTGCCAGCAGCCAAATACCCAAACAGGGGTGTTTTGGAAACACCATATATTTT; cdr3_aa: CASSQIPKQGCFGNTIYF
clone_size: .; d_call: TRBD2; v_call: TRBV19; j_call: TRBJ2-2; cdr3_nt: TGTGCCAGTAGTAAGCGGGGGGGGACCGCGAACACCGGGGAGCTGTTTTTT; cdr3_aa: CASSKRGGTANTGELFF
clone_size: .; d_call: .; v_call: TRBV2; j_call: TRBJ1-4; cdr3_nt: TGTGCCAGCAGTGAAGTTGGGGGAACTAATGAAAAACTGTTTTTT; cdr3_aa: CASSEVGGTNEKLFF
clone_size: .; d_call: .; v_call: TRBV7-2; j_call: TRBJ1-1; cdr3_nt: TGTGCCAGCAGCCAGGGGCGTTTGAACACTGAAGCTTTCTTT; cdr3_aa: CASSQGRLNTEAFF
clone_size: .; d_call: TRBD1; v_call: TRBV5-5; j_call: TRBJ1-2; cdr3_nt: TGTGCCAGCAGCTCTGGGACAGGGGCCGTGGGGTATGGCTACACCTTC; cdr3_aa: CASSSGTGAVGYGYTF
clone_size: .; d_call: .; v_call: TRBV9; j_call: TRBJ2-7; cdr3_nt: TGTGCCAGCAGCGTGGGCCCCGGGGGCTCCTACGAGCAGTACTTC; cdr3_aa: CASSVGPGGSYEQYF
clone_size: .; d_call: TRBD2; v_call: TRBV19; j_call: TRBJ2-1; cdr3_nt: TGTGCCAGTAGTGGGGGACTAGCGCCCTCCTACAATGAGCAGTTCTTC; cdr3_aa: CASSGGLAPSYNEQFF
clone_size: .; d_call: .; v_call: TRBV28; j_call: TRBJ1-1; cdr3_nt: TGTGCCAGCAGTCGGCCGGGACGTTTGGCGCCGAACACTGAAGCTTTCTTT; cdr3_aa: CASSRPGRLAPNTEAFF
clone_size: .; d_call: TRBD1; v_call: TRBV7-9; j_call: TRBJ1-3; cdr3_nt: TGTGCCAGCAGCTTAGAAGGGGGCACAGTGGGAAACACCATATATTTT; cdr3_aa: CASSLEGGTVGNTIYF
clone_size: .; d_call: TRBD1; v_call: TRBV13; j_call: TRBJ1-2; cdr3_nt: TGTGCCAGCAGCTTAGCGGGACAGCTTATCTTC; cdr3_aa: CASSLAGQLIF
clone_size: once; d_call: TRBD1; v_call: TRBV6-4; j_call: TRBJ1-6; cdr3_nt: TGTGCCAGCAGTGTGGGACAGGGGAATTCACCCCTCCACTTT; cdr3_aa: CASSVGQGNSPLHF
clone_size: .; d_call: .; v_call: TRBV6-5; j_call: TRBJ1-4; cdr3_nt: TGTGCCAGCAGTTCCACCCCAGGGGAAAAACTGTTTTTT; cdr3_aa: CASSSTPGEKLFF
clone_size: once; d_call: TRBD1; v_call: TRBV4-2; j_call: TRBJ1-1; cdr3_nt: TGTGCCAGCAGCCAGATTCTAGGAGCTATGGGACAGGGGGCAAACACTGAAGCTTTCTTT; cdr3_aa: CASSQILGAMGQGANTEAFF